This T cell receptor (beta chain) was documented in a study of T-cell reconstitution after alpha-beta-depleted transplantation in children. Unique molecular identifiers were incorporated during preparation of the TCRbeta library. TCRdb redid the calling of the PCR reads with MiXCR, one entry per CDR3 protein. The profile covers about 22,000 distinct CDR3 sequences, with approximately 11% appearing a single time and approximately 23% taken by the ten largest. Germline values: CDR1 DFQATT, CDR2 SNEGSKA (reference sequence). Deletions cut 5 bases from V and 2 bases from J, with 16 bases between. The CDR3 loop spans 14 amino acids. This clonotype was counted at least ten times.

The sample consisted of PBMCs from the stem cell graft donor, taken from the stem cell graft. The V and J genes are TRBV20-1 and TRBJ2-7; D is undetermined. The sequence derives from a human donor who donated a stem cell graft to a child with chronic granulomatous disease. The CDR3, as DNA: TGCAGTGCTCTTTTCTTGACTCCAGCCTACGAGCAGTACTTC. Protein sequence: CSALFLTPAYEQYF.